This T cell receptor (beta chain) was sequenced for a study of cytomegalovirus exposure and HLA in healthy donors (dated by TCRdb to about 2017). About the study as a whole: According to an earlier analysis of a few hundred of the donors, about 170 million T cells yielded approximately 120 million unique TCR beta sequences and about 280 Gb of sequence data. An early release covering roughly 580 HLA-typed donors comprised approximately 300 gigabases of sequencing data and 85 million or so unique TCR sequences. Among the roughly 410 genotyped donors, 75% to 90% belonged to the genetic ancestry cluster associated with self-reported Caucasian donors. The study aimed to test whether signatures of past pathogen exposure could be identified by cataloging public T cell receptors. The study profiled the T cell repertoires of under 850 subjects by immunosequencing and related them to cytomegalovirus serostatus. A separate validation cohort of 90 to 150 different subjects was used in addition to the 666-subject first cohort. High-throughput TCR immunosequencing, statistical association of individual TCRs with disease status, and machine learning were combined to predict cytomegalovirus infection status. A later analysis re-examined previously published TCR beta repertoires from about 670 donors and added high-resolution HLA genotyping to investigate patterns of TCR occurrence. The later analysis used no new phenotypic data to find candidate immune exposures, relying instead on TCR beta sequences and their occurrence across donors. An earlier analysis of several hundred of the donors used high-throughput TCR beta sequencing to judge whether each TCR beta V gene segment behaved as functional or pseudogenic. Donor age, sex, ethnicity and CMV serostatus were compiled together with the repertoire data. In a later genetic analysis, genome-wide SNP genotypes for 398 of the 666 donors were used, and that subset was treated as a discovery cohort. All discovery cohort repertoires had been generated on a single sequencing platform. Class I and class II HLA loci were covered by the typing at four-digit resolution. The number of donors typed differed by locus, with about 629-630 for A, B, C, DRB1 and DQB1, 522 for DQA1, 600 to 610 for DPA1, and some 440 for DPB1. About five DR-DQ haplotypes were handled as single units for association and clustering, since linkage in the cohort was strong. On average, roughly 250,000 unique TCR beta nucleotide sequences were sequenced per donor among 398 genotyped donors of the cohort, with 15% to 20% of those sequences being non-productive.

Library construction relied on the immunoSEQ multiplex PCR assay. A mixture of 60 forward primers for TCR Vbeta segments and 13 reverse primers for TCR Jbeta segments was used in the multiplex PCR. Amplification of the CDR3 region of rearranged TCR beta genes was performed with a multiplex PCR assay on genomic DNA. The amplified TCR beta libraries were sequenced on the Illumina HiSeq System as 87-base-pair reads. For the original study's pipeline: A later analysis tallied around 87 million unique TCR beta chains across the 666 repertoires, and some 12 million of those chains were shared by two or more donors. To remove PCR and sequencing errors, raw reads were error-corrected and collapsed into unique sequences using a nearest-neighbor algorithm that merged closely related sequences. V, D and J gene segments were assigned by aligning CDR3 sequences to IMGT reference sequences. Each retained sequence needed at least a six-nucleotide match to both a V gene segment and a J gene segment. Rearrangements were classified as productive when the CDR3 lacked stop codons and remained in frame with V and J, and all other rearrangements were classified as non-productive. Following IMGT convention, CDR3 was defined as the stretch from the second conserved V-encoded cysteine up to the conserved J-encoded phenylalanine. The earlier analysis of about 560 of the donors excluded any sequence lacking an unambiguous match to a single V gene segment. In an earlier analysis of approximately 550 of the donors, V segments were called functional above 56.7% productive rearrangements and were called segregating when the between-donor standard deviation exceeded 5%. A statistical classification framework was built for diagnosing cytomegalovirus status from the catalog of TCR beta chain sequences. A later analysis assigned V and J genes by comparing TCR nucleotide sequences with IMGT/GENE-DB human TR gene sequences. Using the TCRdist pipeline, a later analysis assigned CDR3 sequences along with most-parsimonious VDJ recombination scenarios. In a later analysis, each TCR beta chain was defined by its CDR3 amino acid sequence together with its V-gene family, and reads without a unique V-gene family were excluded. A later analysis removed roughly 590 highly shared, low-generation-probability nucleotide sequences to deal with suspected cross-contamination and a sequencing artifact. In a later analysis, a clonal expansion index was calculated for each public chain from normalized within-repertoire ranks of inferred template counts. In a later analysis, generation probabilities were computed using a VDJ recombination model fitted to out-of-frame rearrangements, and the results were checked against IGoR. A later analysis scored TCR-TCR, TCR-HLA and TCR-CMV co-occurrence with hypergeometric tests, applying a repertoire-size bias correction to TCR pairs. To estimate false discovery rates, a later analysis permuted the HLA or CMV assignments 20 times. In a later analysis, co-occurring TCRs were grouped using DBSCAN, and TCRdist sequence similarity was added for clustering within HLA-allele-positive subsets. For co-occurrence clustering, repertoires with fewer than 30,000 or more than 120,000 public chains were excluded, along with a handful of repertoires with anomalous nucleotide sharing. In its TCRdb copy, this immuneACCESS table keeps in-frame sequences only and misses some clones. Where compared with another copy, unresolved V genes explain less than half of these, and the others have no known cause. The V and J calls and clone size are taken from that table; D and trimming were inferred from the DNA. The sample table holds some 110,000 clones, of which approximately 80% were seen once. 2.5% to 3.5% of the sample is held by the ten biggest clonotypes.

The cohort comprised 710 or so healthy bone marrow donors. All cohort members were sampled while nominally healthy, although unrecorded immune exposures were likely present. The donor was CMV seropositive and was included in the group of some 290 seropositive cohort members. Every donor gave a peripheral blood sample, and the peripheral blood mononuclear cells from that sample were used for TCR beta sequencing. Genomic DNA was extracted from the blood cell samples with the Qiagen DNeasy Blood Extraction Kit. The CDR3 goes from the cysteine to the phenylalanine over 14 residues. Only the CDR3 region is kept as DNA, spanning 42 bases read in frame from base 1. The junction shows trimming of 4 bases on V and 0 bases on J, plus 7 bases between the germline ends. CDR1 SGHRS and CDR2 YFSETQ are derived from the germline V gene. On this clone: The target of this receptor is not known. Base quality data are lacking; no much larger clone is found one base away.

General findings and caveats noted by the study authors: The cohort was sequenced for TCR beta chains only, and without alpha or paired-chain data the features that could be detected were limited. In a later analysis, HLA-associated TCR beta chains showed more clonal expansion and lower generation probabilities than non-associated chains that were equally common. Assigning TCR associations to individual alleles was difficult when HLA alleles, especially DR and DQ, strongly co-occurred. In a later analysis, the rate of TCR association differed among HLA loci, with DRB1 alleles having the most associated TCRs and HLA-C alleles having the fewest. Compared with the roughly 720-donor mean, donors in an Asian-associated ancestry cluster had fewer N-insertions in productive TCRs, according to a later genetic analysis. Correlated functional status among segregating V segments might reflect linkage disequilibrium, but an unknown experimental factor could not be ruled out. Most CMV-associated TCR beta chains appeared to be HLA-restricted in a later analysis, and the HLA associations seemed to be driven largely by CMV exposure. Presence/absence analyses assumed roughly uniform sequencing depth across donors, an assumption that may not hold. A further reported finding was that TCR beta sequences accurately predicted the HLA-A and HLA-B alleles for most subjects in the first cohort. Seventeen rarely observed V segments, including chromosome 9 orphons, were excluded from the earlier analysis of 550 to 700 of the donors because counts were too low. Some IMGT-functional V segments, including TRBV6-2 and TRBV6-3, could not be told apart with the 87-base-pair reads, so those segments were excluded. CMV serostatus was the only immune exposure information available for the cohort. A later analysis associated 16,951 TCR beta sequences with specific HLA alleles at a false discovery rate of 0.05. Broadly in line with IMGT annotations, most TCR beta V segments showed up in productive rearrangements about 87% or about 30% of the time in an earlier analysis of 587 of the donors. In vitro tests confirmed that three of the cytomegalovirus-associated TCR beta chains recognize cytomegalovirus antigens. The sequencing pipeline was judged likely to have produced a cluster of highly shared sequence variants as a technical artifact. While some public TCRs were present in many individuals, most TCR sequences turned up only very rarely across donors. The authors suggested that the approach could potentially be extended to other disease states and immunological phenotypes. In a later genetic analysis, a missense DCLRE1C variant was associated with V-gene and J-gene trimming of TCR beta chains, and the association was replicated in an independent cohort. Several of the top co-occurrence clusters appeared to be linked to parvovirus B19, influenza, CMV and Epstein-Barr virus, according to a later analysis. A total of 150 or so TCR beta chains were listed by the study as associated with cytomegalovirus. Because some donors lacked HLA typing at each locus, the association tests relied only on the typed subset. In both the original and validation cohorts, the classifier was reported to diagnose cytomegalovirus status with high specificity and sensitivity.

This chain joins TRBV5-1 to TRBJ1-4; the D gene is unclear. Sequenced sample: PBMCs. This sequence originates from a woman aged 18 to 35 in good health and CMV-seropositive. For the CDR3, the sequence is CASSTDSTNEKLFF. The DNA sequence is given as TGCGCCAGCAGCACGGACTCAACTAATGAAAAACTGTTTTTT.